The present TCR beta chain was sequenced within a study of blood T cell repertoires in COVID-19. On the study more broadly: COVID-19 samples, acute and convalescent, were from the United States, Italy and Spain. The analysed material was cDNA or gDNA that came from T cells, B-cell-depleted T cells, or PBMCs.

As originally analysed: Amplification of reference gene primers provided the estimated nucleated cell counts. Measured with immunoSEQ multiplex PCR; TCRdb has only the in-frame clones, and not every one. V and J calls and clone size are as listed in that table; D and trimming were resolved from the DNA. The sample lists about 48,000 clones, about nine tenths occurring once. Looked up from germline, CDR1 is SGHKS and CDR2 is YYEKEE (reference sequence). V was clipped by 7 bases and J by 3 bases, with 10 bases between them. CDR3 length: 13 residues. Patients in Seattle were enrolled during active infection, then followed longitudinally.

The TCR originated in a woman older than 75 with COVID-19, enrolled during active disease. Sequenced material: peripheral blood. This chain uses TRBV5-5 with TRBJ1-4, with unresolved D. The CDR3 is CASRQIANEKLFF. The CDR3 coding sequence is TGTGCCAGCCGCCAAATAGCTAATGAAAAACTGTTTTTT.